This TCR beta chain was retrieved from a study of identical twins. In TCRdb, the 5' RACE reads were re-called with MiXCR into one record per CDR3 protein. The table records about 490,000 distinct CDR3 sequences, 12% to 15% of them present only once. There are a few counts of this clonotype. This sample was shared with a second study, whose subject was yellow fever vaccine responses in identical twins.

The sequenced sample was CD4+ T cells sorted from blood. This receptor was obtained from a woman aged 18-30 years in good health.

CDR3: CASSYGRSTDTQYF. CDR3 DNA sequence: TGTGCCAGCAGTTACGGACGGAGCACAGATACGCAGTATTTT. The V call is TRBV6-5, the J call TRBJ2-3; no firm D call. The CDR3 length is 14 residues. CDR1 MNHEY and CDR2 SVGAGI come from the germline V gene. Trimming shortened V by 2 bases and J by 0 bases, and 6 bases separated the two germline ends.